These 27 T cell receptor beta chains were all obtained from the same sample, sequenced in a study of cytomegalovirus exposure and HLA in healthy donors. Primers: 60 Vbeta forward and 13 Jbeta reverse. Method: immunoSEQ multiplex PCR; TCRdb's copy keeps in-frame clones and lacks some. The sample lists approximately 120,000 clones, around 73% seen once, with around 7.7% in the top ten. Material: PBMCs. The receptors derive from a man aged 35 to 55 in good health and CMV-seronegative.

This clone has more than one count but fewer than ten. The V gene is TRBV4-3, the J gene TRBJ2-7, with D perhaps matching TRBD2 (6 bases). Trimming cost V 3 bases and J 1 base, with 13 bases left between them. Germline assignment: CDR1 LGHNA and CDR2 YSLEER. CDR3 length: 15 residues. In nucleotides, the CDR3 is TGCGCCAGCAGCCAGTGGAGGGGCGAATCCTACGAGCAGTACTTC. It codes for CASSQWRGESYEQYF.

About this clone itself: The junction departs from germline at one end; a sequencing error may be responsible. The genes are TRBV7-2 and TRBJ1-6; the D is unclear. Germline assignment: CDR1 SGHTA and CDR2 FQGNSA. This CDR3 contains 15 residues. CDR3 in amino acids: CAGSPSSGNSSPLHF. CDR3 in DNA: TGTGCCGGCAGCCCCAGTTCCGGGAACTCTTCACCCCTCCACTTT.

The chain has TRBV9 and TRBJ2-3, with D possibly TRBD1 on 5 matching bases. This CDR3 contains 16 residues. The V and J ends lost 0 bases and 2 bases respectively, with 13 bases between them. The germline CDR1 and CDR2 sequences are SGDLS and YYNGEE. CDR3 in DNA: TGTGCCAGCAGCGTAGGGGGCCCCCCGAACACAGATACGCAGTATTTT. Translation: CASSVGGPPNTDTQYF.

The CDR3 is CASSYPRGEQYF. CDR3 in DNA: TGTGCCAGCAGCTACCCCAGGGGTGAGCAGTACTTC. This chain links TRBV7-3 with TRBJ2-7; TRBD1 is a possible D gene (6 bases). Germline V lookup: CDR1 SGHTA, CDR2 FQGTGA. Deletions cut 4 bases from V and 7 bases from J, with 11 bases between. The CDR3 spans 12 residues. Supplemented by reference TRBV7-3 and TRBJ2-7, the full variable domain reads GAGVSQTPSNKVTEKGKYVELRCDPISGHTALYWYRQSLGQGPEFLIYFQGTGAADDSGLPNDRFFAVRPEGSVSTLKIQRTERGDSAVYLCASSYPRGEQYFGPGTRLTVT.

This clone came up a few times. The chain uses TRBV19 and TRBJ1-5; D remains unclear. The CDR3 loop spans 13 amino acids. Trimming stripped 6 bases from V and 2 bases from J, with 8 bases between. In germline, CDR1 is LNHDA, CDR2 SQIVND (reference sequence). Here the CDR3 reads CASRPVGNQPQHF. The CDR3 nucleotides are TGTGCCAGTAGACCGGTTGGCAATCAGCCCCAGCATTTT.

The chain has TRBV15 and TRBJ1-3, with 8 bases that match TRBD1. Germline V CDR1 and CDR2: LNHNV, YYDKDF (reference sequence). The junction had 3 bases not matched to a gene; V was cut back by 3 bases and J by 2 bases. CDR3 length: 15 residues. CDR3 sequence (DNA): TGTGCCACCAGCAGGGGACAGGACACTGGAAACACCATATATTTT. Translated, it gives CATSRGQDTGNTIYF.

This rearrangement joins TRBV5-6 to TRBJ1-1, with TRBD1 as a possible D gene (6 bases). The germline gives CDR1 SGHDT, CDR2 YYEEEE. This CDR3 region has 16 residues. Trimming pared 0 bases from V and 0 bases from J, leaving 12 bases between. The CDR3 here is CASSLGTQGMNTEAFF. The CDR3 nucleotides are TGTGCCAGCAGCTTGGGTACCCAGGGGATGAACACTGAAGCTTTCTTT.

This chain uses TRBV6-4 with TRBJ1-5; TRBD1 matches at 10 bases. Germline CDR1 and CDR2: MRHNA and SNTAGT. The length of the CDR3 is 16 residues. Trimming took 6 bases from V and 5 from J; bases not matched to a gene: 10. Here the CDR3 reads CASSDDRGLSYQPQHF. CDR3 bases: TGTGCCAGCAGCGATGACAGGGGGCTAAGCTATCAGCCCCAGCATTTT.

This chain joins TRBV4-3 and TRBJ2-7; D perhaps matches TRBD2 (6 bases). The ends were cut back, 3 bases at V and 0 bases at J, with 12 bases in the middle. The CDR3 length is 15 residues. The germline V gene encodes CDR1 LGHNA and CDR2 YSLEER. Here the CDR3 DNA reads TGCGCCAGCAGCCACAGGCGGGGAGGCTCCTACGAGCAGTACTTC. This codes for CASSHRRGGSYEQYF.

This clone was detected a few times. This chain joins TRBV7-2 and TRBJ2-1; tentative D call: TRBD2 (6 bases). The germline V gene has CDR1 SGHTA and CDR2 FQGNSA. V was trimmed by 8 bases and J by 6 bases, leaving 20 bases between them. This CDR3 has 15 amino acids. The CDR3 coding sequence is TGTGCCAGCGCGCTGGAGGGCCTGGGAAGCAATGAGCAGTTCTTC. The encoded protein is CASALEGLGSNEQFF. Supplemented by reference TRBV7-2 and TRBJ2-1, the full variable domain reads GAGVSQSPSNKVTEKGKDVELRCDPISGHTALYWYRQSLGQGLEFLIYFQGNSAPDKSGLPSDRFSAERTGGSVSTLTIQRTQQEDSAVYLCASALEGLGSNEQFFGPGTRLTVL.

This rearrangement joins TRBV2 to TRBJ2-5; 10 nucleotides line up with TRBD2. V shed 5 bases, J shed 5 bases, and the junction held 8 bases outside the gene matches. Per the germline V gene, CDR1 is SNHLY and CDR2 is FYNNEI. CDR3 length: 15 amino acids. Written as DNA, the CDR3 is TGTGCCAGCAGTCGCGAAGCGGGGGGGCGGGAGACCCAGTACTTC. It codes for CASSREAGGRETQYF.

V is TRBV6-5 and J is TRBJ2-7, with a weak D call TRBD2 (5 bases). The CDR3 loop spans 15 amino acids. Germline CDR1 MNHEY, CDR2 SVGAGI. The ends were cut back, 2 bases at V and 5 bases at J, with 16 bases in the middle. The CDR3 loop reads CASSYRGTIGDEQYF. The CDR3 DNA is TGTGCCAGCAGTTACCGGGGAACAATAGGAGACGAGCAGTACTTC.

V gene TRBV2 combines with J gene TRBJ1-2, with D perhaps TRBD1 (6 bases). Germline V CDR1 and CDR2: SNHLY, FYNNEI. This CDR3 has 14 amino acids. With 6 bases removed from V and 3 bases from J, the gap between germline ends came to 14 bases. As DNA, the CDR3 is TGTGCCAGCAGAGGTGGGGGGGCAGACTATGGCTACACCTTC. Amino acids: CASRGGGADYGYTF.

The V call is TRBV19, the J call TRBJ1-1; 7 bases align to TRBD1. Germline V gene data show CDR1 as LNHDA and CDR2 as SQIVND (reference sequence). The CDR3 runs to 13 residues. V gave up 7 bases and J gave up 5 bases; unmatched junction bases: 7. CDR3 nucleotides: TGTGCCAGTACCCCGGGACAGACGACTGAAGCTTTCTTT. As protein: CASTPGQTTEAFF.

CDR3 in DNA: TGTGCCAGCAGTTACTCGAGTCGATACGAGCAGTACTTC. Translating gives CASSYSSRYEQYF. The chain uses TRBV6-5 and TRBJ2-5; D gene uncertain. The J call may be in error: the DNA end matches TRBJ2-7 better. Germline CDR1 MNHEY, CDR2 SVGAGI. The CDR3 consists of 13 residues.

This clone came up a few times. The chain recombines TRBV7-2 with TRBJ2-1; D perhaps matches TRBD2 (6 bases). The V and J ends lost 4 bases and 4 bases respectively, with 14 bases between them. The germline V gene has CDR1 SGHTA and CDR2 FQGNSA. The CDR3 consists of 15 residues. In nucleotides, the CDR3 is TGTGCCAGCAGCTCCCCCCGGGAGATGTACAATGAGCAGTTCTTC. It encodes CASSSPREMYNEQFF.

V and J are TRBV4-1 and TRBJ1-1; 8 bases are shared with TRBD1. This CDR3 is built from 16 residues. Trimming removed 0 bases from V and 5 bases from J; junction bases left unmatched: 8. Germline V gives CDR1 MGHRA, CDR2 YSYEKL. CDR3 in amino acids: CASSQDRTGSRTEAFF. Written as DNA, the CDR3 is TGCGCCAGCAGCCAAGATCGGACAGGGAGTAGGACTGAAGCTTTCTTT.

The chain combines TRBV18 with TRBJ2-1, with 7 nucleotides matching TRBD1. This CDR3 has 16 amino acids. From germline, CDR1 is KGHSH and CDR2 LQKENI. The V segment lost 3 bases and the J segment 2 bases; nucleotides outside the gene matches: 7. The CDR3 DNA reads TGTGCCAGCTCACCTGCGACAGGGCTGACCTACAATGAGCAGTTCTTC. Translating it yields CASSPATGLTYNEQFF.

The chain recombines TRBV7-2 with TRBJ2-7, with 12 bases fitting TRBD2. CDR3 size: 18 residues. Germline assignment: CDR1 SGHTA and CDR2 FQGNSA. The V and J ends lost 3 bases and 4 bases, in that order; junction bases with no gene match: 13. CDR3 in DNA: TGTGCCAGCAGCTTCAAAGCTAGCGGGGGGGCTGGTAATTACGAGCAGTACTTC. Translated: CASSFKASGGAGNYEQYF.

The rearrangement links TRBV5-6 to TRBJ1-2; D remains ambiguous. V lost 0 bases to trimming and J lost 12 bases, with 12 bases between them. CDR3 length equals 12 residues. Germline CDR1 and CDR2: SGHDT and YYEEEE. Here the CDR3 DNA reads TGTGCCAGCAGCTTGGCCCTGGGAGAGGACACCTTC. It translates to CASSLALGEDTF.

The CDR3 is CAWTLAGTDTQYF. CDR3 coding DNA: TGTGCCTGGACGTTAGCGGGCACAGATACGCAGTATTTT. V is TRBV30 and J is TRBJ2-3; D is possibly TRBD2 (6 bases). CDR3 length: 13 residues. The germline V gene encodes CDR1 GTSNPN and CDR2 SVGIG (reference sequence). V shed 4 bases and J shed 1 base, with 9 bases lying between them.

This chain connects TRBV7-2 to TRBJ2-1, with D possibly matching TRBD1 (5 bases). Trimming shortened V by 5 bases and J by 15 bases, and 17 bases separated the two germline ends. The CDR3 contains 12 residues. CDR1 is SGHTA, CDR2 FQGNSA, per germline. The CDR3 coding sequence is TGTGCCAGCAGCCCCGGACAAGCCTTACGGTTCTTC. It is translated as CASSPGQALRFF.

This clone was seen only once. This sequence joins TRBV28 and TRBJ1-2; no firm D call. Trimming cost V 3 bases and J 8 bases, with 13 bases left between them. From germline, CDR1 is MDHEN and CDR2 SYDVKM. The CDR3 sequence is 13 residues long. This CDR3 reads CASSLAQTWGYTF. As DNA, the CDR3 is TGTGCCAGCAGTTTGGCGCAGACTTGGGGCTACACCTTC.

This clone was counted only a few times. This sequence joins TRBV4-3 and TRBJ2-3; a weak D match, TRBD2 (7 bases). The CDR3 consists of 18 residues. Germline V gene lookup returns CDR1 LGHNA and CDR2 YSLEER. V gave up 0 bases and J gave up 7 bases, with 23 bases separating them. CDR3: CASSQDREAGARHHTQYF. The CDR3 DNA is TGCGCCAGCAGCCAAGACAGGGAGGCGGGGGCCCGTCACCATACGCAGTATTTT.

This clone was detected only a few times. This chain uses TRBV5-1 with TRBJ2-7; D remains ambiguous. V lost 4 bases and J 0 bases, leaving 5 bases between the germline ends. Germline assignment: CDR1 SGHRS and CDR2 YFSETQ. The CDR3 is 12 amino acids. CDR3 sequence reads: CASSVSSYEQYF. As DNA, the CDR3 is TGCGCCAGCAGCGTCAGCTCCTACGAGCAGTACTTC. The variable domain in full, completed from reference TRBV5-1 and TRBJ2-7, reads KAGVTQTPRYLIKTRGQQVTLSCSPISGHRSVSWYQQTPGQGLQFLFEYFSETQRNKGNFPGRFSGRQFSNSRSEMNVSTLELGDSALYLCASSVSSYEQYFGPGTRLTVT.

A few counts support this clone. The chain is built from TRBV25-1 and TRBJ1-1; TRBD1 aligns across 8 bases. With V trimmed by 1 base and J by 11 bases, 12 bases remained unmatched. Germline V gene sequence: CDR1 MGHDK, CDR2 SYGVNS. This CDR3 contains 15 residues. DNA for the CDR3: TGTGCCAGCAGTGAATCTAGACAGGGGAATGTGTGGGCTTTCTTT. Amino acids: CASSESRQGNVWAFF.

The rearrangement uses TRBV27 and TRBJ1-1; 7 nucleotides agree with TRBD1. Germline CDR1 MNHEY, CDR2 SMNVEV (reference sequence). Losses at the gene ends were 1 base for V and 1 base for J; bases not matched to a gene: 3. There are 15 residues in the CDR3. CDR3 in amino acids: CASSLFKGANTEAFF. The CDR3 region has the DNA TGTGCCAGCAGTTTATTTAAGGGGGCGAACACTGAAGCTTTCTTT.